Each of the 5 T cell receptor beta chains below was sequenced from the same sample in a study of T cells expressing NK-cell markers. For each CDR3 protein, TCRdb gives one entry from its re-call of the 5' RACE reads, without DNA. The specimen's table records fewer than 550,000 distinct CDR3 sequences. The sequenced sample consisted of blood T cells: a sorted CD56 or NKG2C T cell subset, CD4+ or CD8+ T cells, or bulk PBMC T cells (not recorded which). The receptor set was obtained from a woman between 45 and 65 years old in good health.

The chain uses TRBV4-1 and TRBJ2-1. Per germline, CDR1 MGHRA and CDR2 YSYEKL. This CDR3 has 16 amino acids. The CDR3 loop reads CASSLVPSSVAVEQFF.

The CDR3 protein is CASSSRTNSYNEQFF. The chain joins TRBV7-2 to TRBJ2-1; TCRdb designates TRBD2, a call that cannot be tested without DNA. The CDR3 has 15 amino acids. From germline, CDR1 is SGHTA and CDR2 FQGNSA.

The chain joins TRBV24-1 to TRBJ2-5; absent DNA, TCRdb's TRBD1 call cannot be checked. Germline CDR1 and CDR2: KGHDR and SFDVKD. This CDR3 region has 15 residues. CDR3 sequence reads: CATSDDQSGFETQYF.

This sequence joins TRBV5-5 and TRBJ1-1. The CDR3 has 13 amino acids. The germline V gene has CDR1 SGHKS and CDR2 YYEKEE (reference sequence). Here the CDR3 reads CASSLNRPLGAFF. The full variable domain, rest sourced from reference TRBV5-5 and TRBJ1-1, is DAGVTQSPTHLIKTRGQQVTLRCSPISGHKSVSWYQQVLGQGPQFIFQYYEKEERGRGNFPDRFSARQFPNYSSELNVNALLLGDSALYLCASSLNRPLGAFFGQGTRLTVV.

V and J are TRBV5-6 and TRBJ1-4; TCRdb proposes TRBD1, but this gene call is untestable without DNA. Germline V gene lookup returns CDR1 SGHDT and CDR2 YYEEEE. This CDR3 has 14 residues. CDR3: CASTPTGRSEKLFF. Using reference TRBV5-6 and TRBJ1-4 for the parts outside the CDR3, the full variable domain is DAGVTQSPTHLIKTRGQQVTLRCSPKSGHDTVSWYQQALGQGPQFIFQYYEEEERQRGNFPDRFSGHQFPNYSSELNVNALLLGDSALYLCASTPTGRSEKLFFGSGTQLSVL.